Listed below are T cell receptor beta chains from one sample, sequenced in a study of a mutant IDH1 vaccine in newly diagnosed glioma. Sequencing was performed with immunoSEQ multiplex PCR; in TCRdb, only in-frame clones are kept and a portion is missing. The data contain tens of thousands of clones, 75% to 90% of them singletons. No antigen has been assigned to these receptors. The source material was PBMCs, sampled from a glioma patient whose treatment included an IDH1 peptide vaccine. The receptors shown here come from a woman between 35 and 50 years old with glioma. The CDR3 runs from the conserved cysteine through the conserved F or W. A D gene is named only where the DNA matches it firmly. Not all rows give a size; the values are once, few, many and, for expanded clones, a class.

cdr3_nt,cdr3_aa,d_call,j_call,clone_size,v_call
TGCAGCGTTGGGGACAGGGGAGTCGGGGAGCTGTTTTTT,CSVGDRGVGELFF,TRBD1,TRBJ2-2,.,TRBV29-1
TGTGCCAGCAGCTTAGATACCAGGGCCTACGAGCAGTACTTC,CASSLDTRAYEQYF,.,TRBJ2-7,once,TRBV11-2
TGTGCCAGTAGTGTTCCGCCCAGGAGGTATGGCTACACCTTC,CASSVPPRRYGYTF,.,TRBJ1-2,.,TRBV19
TGTGCCAGCACTGAAGTATACAGGGTGGGACAGCCCCAGCATTTT,CASTEVYRVGQPQHF,.,TRBJ1-5,few,TRBV2
TGTGCCAGTAGTGCCCGCCCCCTAGGAACAGATACGCAGTATTTT,CASSARPLGTDTQYF,.,TRBJ2-3,.,TRBV19
TGCGCCAGCAGCTTGGGACTGACCACAGATACGCAGTATTTT,CASSLGLTTDTQYF,.,TRBJ2-3,.,TRBV5-1
TGTGCCAGCAGAACGGGACAGCGCCATGGCTACACCTTC,CASRTGQRHGYTF,TRBD1,TRBJ1-2,.,TRBV6-6
TGTGCCAGCAGACCGAGACCTACAGTGAACACTGAAGCTTTCTTT,CASRPRPTVNTEAFF,.,TRBJ1-1,.,TRBV7-9
TGCGCCAGCAGTGAGTCCTCCACAGGGGTCGAGCAGTACTTC,CASSESSTGVEQYF,TRBD1,TRBJ2-7,.,TRBV10-2
TGTGCCAGCGGAACTCCCCGGGACAGGGCTAATGAGCAGTTCTTC,CASGTPRDRANEQFF,TRBD1,TRBJ2-1,.,TRBV6-5
TGCGCCAGCAGCCGGGCAGGGCCCCAAGAGACCCAGTACTTC,CASSRAGPQETQYF,.,TRBJ2-5,once,TRBV4-1
TGTGCCAGCAGCTTAGCCCCGGCAACTAATGAAAAACTGTTTTTT,CASSLAPATNEKLFF,.,TRBJ1-4,once,TRBV7-6
TGTGCCAGCAGGCCTTGGGGAAGCAATCAGCCCCAGCATTTT,CASRPWGSNQPQHF,.,TRBJ1-5,.,TRBV7-2
TGCGCCAGCAGGGGGGGGAACACCGGGGAGCTGTTTTTT,CASRGGNTGELFF,.,TRBJ2-2,.,TRBV5-1
TGTGCCATCAGTGATGGAGGGAACCTTAATGAAAAACTGTTTTTT,CAISDGGNLNEKLFF,.,TRBJ1-4,.,TRBV10-3
TGCGCCAGCAGCCAAGATAACCGGGGATCAGGTTCGGCTTTCTTT,CASSQDNRGSGSAFF,.,TRBJ1-1,once,TRBV4-3
TGTGCCAGCAGCTCCCCCCTTAGGGTGGAGATGAGCACAGATACGCAGTATTTT,CASSSPLRVEMSTDTQYF,.,TRBJ2-3,.,TRBV7-2
TGCGCCAGCAGCAAAGACAGGGGTAGTTACGAGCAGTACTTC,CASSKDRGSYEQYF,TRBD1,TRBJ2-7,once,TRBV5-1
TGTGCCAGCAGCTCATCGACCAACATAACGAGGGGCTACACCTTC,CASSSSTNITRGYTF,.,TRBJ1-2,once,TRBV7-9
TGTGCCAGTAGTATGGGAGGCAGGAAGGCGGGTGGGGCCAACGTCCTGACTTTC,CASSMGGRKAGGANVLTF,.,TRBJ2-6,.,TRBV19
TGTGCCAGCAGCGGGGGGTCACGGGGGTCGGGGACCCAGTACTTC,CASSGGSRGSGTQYF,.,TRBJ2-5,once,TRBV5-5
TGTGCCATCAGTGAGCACAGGGACAATGAGCAGTTCTTC,CAISEHRDNEQFF,.,TRBJ2-1,.,TRBV10-3
TGCGCCAGCAGCCAAGATCAGGGACACACAGATACGCAGTATTTT,CASSQDQGHTDTQYF,.,TRBJ2-3,.,TRBV4-3
TGTGCCAGCAGTTACTCGGGACTAGCCCCGCAGTATTTT,CASSYSGLAPQYF,TRBD2,TRBJ2-3,.,TRBV6-5
TGTGCCAGCAGTTACTCGGGGGGGGTAGAGACCCAGTACTTC,CASSYSGGVETQYF,TRBD2,TRBJ2-5,once,TRBV6-5
TGCGCCAGCAGCCAAGGGACTAGCGGGAAAAACAATGAGCAGTTCTTC,CASSQGTSGKNNEQFF,TRBD2,TRBJ2-1,once,TRBV4-3
TGTGCCAGTAGTATGAGAACTAGCGGGATTTGGGGCCAAGAGACCCAGTACTTC,CASSMRTSGIWGQETQYF,TRBD2,TRBJ2-5,.,TRBV19
TGTGCCAGCAGCCAACTCGGATCTACGACTGAAGCTTTCTTT,CASSQLGSTTEAFF,.,TRBJ1-1,.,TRBV4-2
TGTGCCAGCAGTCCCTTTGCGGGGAGCACAGATACGCAGTATTTT,CASSPFAGSTDTQYF,.,TRBJ2-3,.,TRBV27
TGTGCCAGCAGTTACGTAATGAGGAGAGGACGGGGGGGGGAGACCCAGTACTTC,CASSYVMRRGRGGETQYF,TRBD2,TRBJ2-5,.,TRBV28
TGTGCCAGCAGCTTGTTTGGGGCAACTAATGAAAAACTGTTTTTT,CASSLFGATNEKLFF,.,TRBJ1-4,.,TRBV5-5
TGCGCCAGCAGCCAAGATGATACCACTGCAGGGGATTCACCCCTCCACTTT,CASSQDDTTAGDSPLHF,.,TRBJ1-6,.,TRBV4-3
TGTGCCAGCAGCCGCGACGGACTAGTACCTTACAATGAGCAGTTCTTC,CASSRDGLVPYNEQFF,TRBD2,TRBJ2-1,.,TRBV7-9
TGTGCCAGCAGTGAACAGGGGCTGAACACTGAAGCTTTCTTT,CASSEQGLNTEAFF,TRBD1,TRBJ1-1,few,TRBV6-5
TGTGCCAGCAGTTACTCGCTAGACATTAATGAAAAACTGTTTTTT,CASSYSLDINEKLFF,.,TRBJ1-4,.,TRBV6-5
TGCGCCAGCAGCTCTGGACAGGGGGAGACCCAGTACTTC,CASSSGQGETQYF,TRBD1,TRBJ2-5,.,TRBV5-1
TGTGCCAGCAGTTTATATGAGGAGTCCTATGGCTACACCTTC,CASSLYEESYGYTF,.,TRBJ1-2,.,TRBV28
TGTGCCAGCAGCTTAGGAGGAGGGTGGAACAATGAGCAGTTCTTC,CASSLGGGWNNEQFF,.,TRBJ2-1,.,TRBV7-6
TGTGCCAGCAGCTCAGGACAGGGCCAGAACACTGAAGCTTTCTTT,CASSSGQGQNTEAFF,TRBD1,TRBJ1-1,few,TRBV7-6
TGTGCCTGGAACGGACTAGCGCGCACCGGGGAGCTGTTTTTT,CAWNGLARTGELFF,TRBD2,TRBJ2-2,.,TRBV30
TGTGCCATCAGTGAGGCGGAAGACTATGGCTACACCTTC,CAISEAEDYGYTF,.,TRBJ1-2,once,TRBV10-3
TGCGCCAGCAGCCTCGGGACTAGCGGGCTATACAATGAGCAGTTCTTC,CASSLGTSGLYNEQFF,TRBD2,TRBJ2-1,.,TRBV5-1
TGTGCCTGGAGTGTTGGGACAGGCTATGGCTACACCTTC,CAWSVGTGYGYTF,TRBD1,TRBJ1-2,.,TRBV30
TGTGCCAGCAGCGAACAGGGGGACTCCTACGAGCAGTACTTC,CASSEQGDSYEQYF,TRBD1,TRBJ2-7,.,TRBV2
TGTGCCAGCAGCTTAGGGGGAGGGCCGCTCACGATGAACACTGAAGCTTTCTTT,CASSLGGGPLTMNTEAFF,.,TRBJ1-1,.,TRBV7-8
TGTGCCAGCAGTCGACCTCGGGACCCCAATGAAAAACTGTTTTTT,CASSRPRDPNEKLFF,.,TRBJ1-4,.,TRBV28
TGTGCCAGCAGTCTGAGGACAGGTTACTACGAGCAGTACTTC,CASSLRTGYYEQYF,TRBD1,TRBJ2-7,.,TRBV6-1
TGTGCCAGCAGCGGAGACGGTAGGAGCAATCAGCCCCAGCATTTT,CASSGDGRSNQPQHF,.,TRBJ1-5,.,TRBV2
TGCGCCAGCAGCTCTCGACAGGGCCTTTTGCATGAGCAGTTCTTC,CASSSRQGLLHEQFF,TRBD1,TRBJ2-1,.,TRBV4-1
TGTGCCAGCAGCAGGGACAGGGTGAACACTGAAGCTTTCTTT,CASSRDRVNTEAFF,TRBD1,TRBJ1-1,.,TRBV6-5
TGCGCCAGCAGCCAAGATGTGGGCAAACGGACAGATACGCAGTATTTT,CASSQDVGKRTDTQYF,.,TRBJ2-3,.,TRBV4-3
TGTGCCAGCAGTGTCGGGGGGGATAGCATCTACGAGCAGTACTTC,CASSVGGDSIYEQYF,TRBD2,TRBJ2-7,.,TRBV2
TGCGCCAGCAGCCTAAGTGGGACAGGGTCGAGCTCCTACAATGAGCAGTTCTTC,CASSLSGTGSSSYNEQFF,TRBD1,TRBJ2-1,.,TRBV4-1
TGTGCCAGCAGCCAAGTCGAGGGACTGAGGAGCAATGAGCAGTTCTTC,CASSQVEGLRSNEQFF,.,TRBJ2-1,.,TRBV14
TGTGCCAGTAGGCAGGGGGCTGGCAATCAGCCCCAGCATTTT,CASRQGAGNQPQHF,TRBD1,TRBJ1-5,.,TRBV2
TGTGCCAGCAGTGACTCCAGATGGTCCGGGGTGGCCTATGGCTACACCTTC,CASSDSRWSGVAYGYTF,.,TRBJ1-2,.,TRBV25-1
TGTGCCAGCACCCAGCCCCGGGACACCCAGGCCTCCTACGAGCAGTACTTC,CASTQPRDTQASYEQYF,.,TRBJ2-7,.,TRBV7-3
TGTGCCAGCAGTTCCCCACCCGGGACAGGGCCGAACACTGAAGCTTTCTTT,CASSSPPGTGPNTEAFF,TRBD1,TRBJ1-1,.,TRBV28
TGTGCCAGCAGCTTAGATACCCGTTACGAGCAGTACTTC,CASSLDTRYEQYF,.,TRBJ2-7,.,TRBV7-6